The 17 T cell receptor beta chains presented below share a single source sample, sequenced in a study of T-cell memory formation after mild COVID-19. TCRdb analysed the 5' RACE reads with MiXCR anew, one entry per CDR3 protein. The sample has 150,000 to 200,000 distinct CDR3 sequences; around a tenth are singletons. Material: PBMCs or a T cell subset sorted from them (not recorded which). These receptors were collected from a young man who had mild COVID-19 (a few samples of this study predate the infection). Cell type and time point are not known.

The chain joins TRBV27 to TRBJ2-3, with D possibly being TRBD1 (6 bases). The CDR3 is made up of 15 amino acids. Trimming left V 8 bases short and J 4 bases short, with 19 bases between. In germline, CDR1 is MNHEY, CDR2 SMNVEV (reference sequence). CDR3 in amino acids: CASSPGQKRSDTQYF. The CDR3 bases are TGTGCCAGCTCTCCCGGACAGAAGAGGTCAGATACGCAGTATTTT.

The V and J genes are TRBV27 and TRBJ2-7; D gene ambiguous. The CDR3 is 13 residues long. The germline gives CDR1 MNHEY, CDR2 SMNVEV (reference sequence). The germline V and J ends were trimmed by 5 bases and 1 base, with 9 bases remaining between them. Here the CDR3 reads CASSHGPSYEQYV. Here the CDR3 DNA reads TGTGCCAGCAGTCACGGGCCATCCTACGAGCAGTACGTC.

The table lists this clonotype with many counts. The chain uses TRBV12-3 or TRBV12-4 and TRBJ1-6, with D perhaps TRBD1 (5 bases). Trimming shortened V by 5 bases and J by 4 bases, and 9 bases separated the two germline ends. The CDR3 is 14 amino acids. CDR3 coding DNA: TGTGCCAGCAGTCCGGGACCGTATAATTCACCCCTCCACTTT. Translated, it gives CASSPGPYNSPLHF.

J is TRBJ2-7 and V is TRBV7-8; D gene uncertain. Germline V lookup: CDR1 SGHVS, CDR2 FQNEAQ. V lost 0 bases to trimming and J lost 0 bases, with 6 bases between them. The length of the CDR3 is 14 residues. CDR3 region: CASSLAPVSYEQYV. The CDR3, as DNA: TGTGCCAGCAGCTTAGCCCCGGTCTCCTACGAGCAGTACGTC.

The chain recombines TRBV11-1 with TRBJ2-6; D may be TRBD2 (6 bases). There are 16 residues in the CDR3. CDR1 and CDR2 from the germline V gene are SGHAT and FQDESV (reference sequence). V was cut by 1 base and J by 0 bases, with 7 bases left in between. The CDR3 is CASSLGGASGANVLTF. The DNA for the CDR3 is TGTGCCAGCAGCTTAGGCGGGGCCTCTGGGGCCAACGTCCTGACTTTC.

This clonotype has only a few counts. V gene TRBV7-9 combines with J gene TRBJ1-1; perhaps TRBD1 as D (6 bases). CDR3 length equals 14 residues. The germline V gene has CDR1 SEHNR and CDR2 FQNEAQ (reference sequence). Trimming shortened V by 5 bases and J by 6 bases, and 16 bases separated the two germline ends. This chain's CDR3 is CASSAGHRRAEAFF. The CDR3 DNA sequence: TGTGCCAGCAGCGCGGGACACCGAAGGGCTGAAGCTTTCTTT. Filled out from reference TRBV7-9 and TRBJ1-1, the complete variable domain reads DTGVSQNPRHKITKRGQNVTFRCDPISEHNRLYWYRQTLGQGPEFLTYFQNEAQLEKSRLLSDRFSAERPKGSFSTLEIQRTEQGDSAMYLCASSAGHRRAEAFFGQGTRLTVV.

This clonotype was observed a few times. The chain couples TRBV7-2 to TRBJ2-5, with 12 bases that match TRBD2. CDR1 is SGHTA and CDR2 is FQGNSA in the germline V gene. The trim removed 4 bases at V and 3 bases at J, leaving 3 bases unmatched. This CDR3 region has 15 residues. CDR3 nucleotide sequence: TGTGCCAGCAGCTCCCGGACTAGCGGGAAAGAGACCCAGTACTTC. The encoded protein is CASSSRTSGKETQYF. The full variable domain, rest sourced from reference TRBV7-2 and TRBJ2-5, is GAGVSQSPSNKVTEKGKDVELRCDPISGHTALYWYRQSLGQGLEFLIYFQGNSAPDKSGLPSDRFSAERTGGSVSTLTIQRTQQEDSAVYLCASSSRTSGKETQYFGPGTRLLVL.

This clonotype came up a few times. The rearrangement links TRBV7-2 to TRBJ2-7; D is perhaps TRBD2 (5 bases). The length of the CDR3 is 13 residues. The germline V and J ends were trimmed by 6 bases and 7 bases, with 16 bases remaining between them. Germline V gene data show CDR1 as SGHTA and CDR2 as FQGNSA. CDR3 region: CASSRLAQDEQYF. The CDR3 DNA sequence: TGTGCCAGCAGTAGGCTAGCTCAGGATGAGCAGTACTTC.

The rearrangement uses TRBV2 and TRBJ1-1, with D uncertain. The V end lost 8 bases, the J end lost 9 bases, and 13 bases lay between the germline ends. The CDR3 has 11 amino acids. Per germline, CDR1 SNHLY and CDR2 FYNNEI. The CDR3, as DNA: TGTGCCAGCGAATACGACTCGCAAGCTTTCTTT. It yields the protein CASEYDSQAFF.

This clonotype has just a few counts. The chain links TRBV19 to TRBJ1-4; D not resolved. The germline CDR1 and CDR2 sequences are LNHDA and SQIVND (reference sequence). CDR3 length equals 12 residues. Trimming pared 6 bases from V and 7 bases from J, leaving 9 bases between. In nucleotides, the CDR3 is TGTGCCAGTAGACTCCCGACTGAAAAACTGTTTTTT. It is translated as CASRLPTEKLFF.

Only a few counts were recorded for this clonotype. The chain joins TRBV20-1 to TRBJ1-5; 7 bases match TRBD1. The germline CDR1 and CDR2 sequences are DFQATT and SNEGSKA (reference sequence). The CDR3 contains 15 residues. J lost 4 bases, V lost 5 bases, and 11 bases had no gene match. The CDR3 region has the DNA TGCAGTGCTCAACAGGGGAGCTCTTCAAATCAGCCCCAGCATTTT. Protein sequence: CSAQQGSSSNQPQHF.

The genes are TRBV15 and TRBJ1-1; TRBD1 aligns across 7 bases. Germline values: CDR1 LNHNV, CDR2 YYDKDF (reference sequence). The J segment lost 4 bases and the V segment lost 0 bases, leaving 5 bases of the junction unmatched. The CDR3 runs to 15 residues. Here the CDR3 DNA reads TGTGCCACCAGCAGAGACACAGGGGTGAGCACTGAAGCTTTCTTT. Translation gives CATSRDTGVSTEAFF.

The rearrangement uses TRBV10-3 and TRBJ2-7; TRBD1 is a possible D gene (6 bases). Trimming took off 10 bases at V and 2 bases at J, with 15 bases between the two ends. The CDR3 spans 13 residues. The germline V gene encodes CDR1 ENHRY and CDR2 SYGVKD. The CDR3 sequence is CATKTQGTYEQYV. Written as DNA, the CDR3 is TGTGCCACCAAGACACAGGGTACCTACGAGCAGTACGTC.

V and J are TRBV4-2 and TRBJ2-1, with 9 bases identical to TRBD2. The CDR3 consists of 16 residues. In germline, CDR1 is LGHNA, CDR2 YNFKEQ. V shed 1 base, J shed 3 bases, and the junction held 4 bases outside the gene matches. CDR3 in amino acids: CASSQGNSGGYNEQFF. CDR3 in DNA: TGTGCCAGCAGCCAAGGAAATAGCGGGGGCTACAATGAGCAGTTCTTC.

This clonotype has more than one count but fewer than ten. The V and J genes are TRBV10-3 and TRBJ2-1; D might be TRBD1 or TRBD2, each matching 5 bases. CDR3 length: 15 residues. The V and J ends lost 4 bases and 4 bases respectively, with 14 bases between them. CDR1 is ENHRY, CDR2 SYGVKD, per germline. As DNA, the CDR3 is TGTGCCATCAGTGTCGGGGCCCAGGAATACAATGAGCAGTTCTTC. Translating gives CAISVGAQEYNEQFF.

V is TRBV9 and J is TRBJ1-2; no definite D call. The CDR3 loop spans 13 amino acids. Germline CDR1 reads SGDLS; CDR2 reads YYNGEE. The V gene lost 0 bases and the J gene lost 5 bases, with 8 bases spanning the gap. This CDR3 reads CASSVAWGYGYTF. The CDR3, as DNA: TGTGCCAGCAGCGTAGCGTGGGGTTATGGCTACACCTTC.

The chain joins TRBV2 to TRBJ2-1; TRBD2 agrees at 12 bases. Unmatched junction bases numbered 2, after V lost 8 bases and J lost 3 bases. Germline V lookup: CDR1 SNHLY, CDR2 FYNNEI. This CDR3 spans 14 amino acids. In DNA form, the CDR3 reads TGTGCCAGCCTACTAGCGGGGGGCTACAATGAGCAGTTCTTC. This translates into CASLLAGGYNEQFF.